The rows below give T cell receptor beta chains drawn from one sample of a study of identical twins. Via MiXCR, TCRdb re-called the 5' RACE reads, giving one row per CDR3 protein. The sample records hundreds of thousands of distinct CDR3 sequences, 8% to 9% being singletons. This sample was also put to use in a study of yellow fever vaccine responses in identical twins.

Sequencing used PBMCs. The receptors were gathered from a woman between 18 and 29 years old in good health. The CDR3 runs from the conserved cysteine through the conserved F or W. A D gene is named only where the DNA matches it firmly. The size of a clone is reported for some rows only, either as once, few or many, or as a class for expanded clones.

D: NA; J: TRBJ2-3; size: many; length: 13; V: TRBV7-6; CDR3: CASSLAPRDTQYF; DNA: TGTGCCAGCAGCTTAGCCCCGCGGGACACGCAGTATTTT
D: NA; J: TRBJ2-1; size: few; length: 15; V: TRBV5-1; CDR3: CASSLGPRESGEQFF; DNA: TGCGCCAGCAGCTTGGGTCCCAGGGAGAGCGGTGAGCAGTTCTTC
D: NA; J: TRBJ2-4; size: NA; length: 15; V: TRBV20-1; CDR3: CSARDPQRSKNIQYF; DNA: TGCAGTGCTAGAGATCCCCAGCGGTCTAAAAACATTCAGTACTTC
D: NA; J: TRBJ2-2; size: NA; length: 14; V: TRBV7-2; CDR3: CASSLGATSGELFF; DNA: TGTGCCAGCAGCTTAGGGGCGACCTCCGGGGAGCTGTTTTTT
D: NA; J: TRBJ1-5; size: NA; length: 12; V: TRBV18; CDR3: CASSGVDQPQHF; DNA: TGTGCCAGCTCAGGGGTTGATCAGCCCCAGCATTTT
D: NA; J: TRBJ2-2; size: NA; length: 13; V: TRBV24-1; CDR3: CATRYRNTGELFF; DNA: TGTGCCACCAGGTACAGGAACACCGGGGAGCTGTTTTTT
D: TRBD1; J: TRBJ2-3; size: NA; length: 16; V: TRBV11-2; CDR3: CASSSRDGQGADTQYF; DNA: TGTGCCAGCAGCTCACGGGATGGACAGGGGGCAGATACGCAGTATTTT
D: NA; J: TRBJ2-5; size: NA; length: 16; V: TRBV5-1; CDR3: CASSLAPRAGAETQYF; DNA: TGCGCCAGCAGCTTGGCCCCCCGGGCAGGGGCTGAGACCCAGTACTTC
D: NA; J: TRBJ1-1; size: NA; length: 14; V: TRBV2; CDR3: CASSEEGMNTEAFF; DNA: TGTGCCAGCAGTGAAGAAGGGATGAACACTGAAGCTTTCTTT
D: TRBD1; J: TRBJ2-5; size: NA; length: 14; V: TRBV6-2/TRBV6-3; CDR3: CASSHRQGEETQYF; DNA: TGTGCCAGCTCTCACCGACAGGGGGAAGAGACCCAGTACTTC
D: NA; J: TRBJ2-3; size: NA; length: 17; V: TRBV7-9; CDR3: CASSSSRGGVSTDTQYF; DNA: TGTGCCAGCAGCTCGTCGAGGGGGGGTGTGAGCACAGATACGCAGTATTTT
D: TRBD1; J: TRBJ2-7; size: many; length: 15; V: TRBV7-9; CDR3: CASSLQGAYGYEQYF; DNA: TGTGCCAGCAGCTTACAGGGGGCCTATGGATACGAGCAGTACTTC
D: TRBD1; J: TRBJ2-7; size: few; length: 16; V: TRBV14; CDR3: CASSQETDRARYEQYF; DNA: TGTGCCAGCAGCCAAGAAACGGACAGGGCGCGCTACGAGCAGTACTTC
D: TRBD2; J: TRBJ2-1; size: NA; length: 14; V: TRBV3-1; CDR3: CASSQGLAGYEQFF; DNA: TGTGCCAGCAGCCAGGGACTAGCCGGCTATGAGCAGTTCTTC
D: NA; J: TRBJ1-5; size: NA; length: 18; V: TRBV27; CDR3: CASSPHPDGRNSNQPQHF; DNA: TGTGCCAGCAGTCCTCACCCGGACGGAAGGAATAGCAATCAGCCCCAGCATTTT
D: NA; J: TRBJ2-2; size: many; length: 13; V: TRBV3-1; CDR3: CASSQGSGRELFF; DNA: TGTGCCAGCAGCCAAGGCTCGGGGAGAGAGCTGTTTTTT
D: TRBD1; J: TRBJ1-1; size: few; length: 16; V: TRBV6-5; CDR3: CASSYQRQGEDTEAFF; DNA: TGTGCCAGCAGTTACCAACGACAGGGGGAGGACACTGAAGCTTTCTTT
D: TRBD1; J: TRBJ1-4; size: few; length: 17; V: TRBV7-9; CDR3: CASSLGQGVSTNEKLFF; DNA: TGTGCCAGCAGCTTAGGACAGGGCGTGTCAACTAATGAAAAACTGTTTTTT
D: TRBD1; J: TRBJ2-7; size: NA; length: 15; V: TRBV20-1; CDR3: CSVTKPDRGGYEQYF; DNA: TGCAGTGTTACCAAGCCAGACAGGGGCGGCTACGAGCAGTACTTC
D: TRBD2; J: TRBJ2-1; size: NA; length: 18; V: TRBV6-2/TRBV6-3; CDR3: CASSYTWPAGGEVDEQFF; DNA: TGTGCCAGCAGTTACACTTGGCCCGCGGGGGGGGAGGTTGATGAGCAGTTCTTC